Listed below are T cell receptor beta chains from one sample, sequenced in a study of T cell responses to AZD1222 COVID-19 vaccine. The data were produced by immunoSEQ multiplex PCR, yet TCRdb's version contains in-frame clones alone and is incomplete. This table has 100,000 to 150,000 clones, about 89% appearing once. The sequencing used peripheral blood, collected on day 0 of AZD1222 vaccination. The receptors were gathered from an adult in good health. CDR3s include the opening cysteine and the closing phenylalanine or tryptophan. The order of the fields is V gene, J gene, clone size, D gene, CDR3 protein, CDR3 DNA. A D gene is named only where the DNA matches it firmly. A clone size is listed for some rows: how often the clone was seen (once, few, many), or a class if it is expanded.

TRBV5-5	TRBJ2-7	.	.	CASRRSVSYEQYF	TGTGCCAGCAGGAGGTCGGTCTCCTACGAGCAGTACTTC
TRBV3-1/TRBV3-2	TRBJ1-1	once	.	CASSRNAGNTEAFF	TGTGCCAGCAGCCGAAATGCAGGGAACACTGAAGCTTTCTTT
TRBV29-1	TRBJ2-2	.	.	CSVVRGPSNTGELFF	TGCAGCGTTGTCCGTGGACCTTCGAACACCGGGGAGCTGTTTTTT
TRBV4-3	TRBJ1-5	.	.	CASSQSQGYVQPQHF	TGCGCCAGCAGCCAAAGTCAGGGATACGTTCAGCCCCAGCATTTT
TRBV5-1	TRBJ1-1	once	.	CASSFGGLNTEAFF	TGCGCCAGCAGCTTCGGGGGCCTGAACACTGAAGCTTTCTTT
TRBV6-1	TRBJ2-3	.	TRBD2	CASSEAHTSGGVNTQYF	TGTGCCAGCAGTGAAGCGCACACTAGCGGGGGGGTAAATACGCAGTATTTT
TRBV7-9	TRBJ2-2	few	.	CASSQSITGTQLFF	TGTGCCAGCAGCCAGTCAATTACCGGGACACAGCTGTTTTTT
TRBV27	TRBJ1-4	.	TRBD1	CASSLDRNNEKLFF	TGTGCCAGCAGTTTGGACAGGAATAATGAAAAACTGTTTTTT
TRBV5-5	TRBJ1-1	.	.	CASSIAGRAEAFF	TGTGCCAGCAGTATAGCGGGGCGGGCTGAAGCTTTCTTT
TRBV25-1	TRBJ1-2	.	.	CASSESGTFSYGYTF	TGTGCCAGCAGTGAATCTGGGACTTTCAGCTATGGCTACACCTTC
TRBV14	TRBJ1-2	.	.	CASSQDLGRAYGYTF	TGTGCCAGCAGCCAAGATCTTGGGAGGGCCTATGGCTACACCTTC
TRBV5-1	TRBJ2-5	.	TRBD1	CASSSSRGGLETQYF	TGCGCCAGCAGCTCCTCGCGAGGGGGCTTAGAGACCCAGTACTTC
TRBV19	TRBJ2-2	.	.	CASSISVGELFF	TGTGCCAGTAGTATATCCGTCGGGGAGCTGTTTTTT
TRBV12-3/TRBV12-4	TRBJ1-1	.	.	CASSLRPDTEAFF	TGTGCCAGCAGCCTTAGACCGGACACTGAAGCTTTCTTT
TRBV7-2	TRBJ2-2	.	.	CASGPRRANTGELFF	TGTGCCAGCGGCCCCCGCCGGGCAAACACCGGGGAGCTGTTTTTT
TRBV13	TRBJ1-1	once	TRBD1	CASSLMGDRVQAFF	TGTGCCAGCAGCTTAATGGGGGACAGGGTACAAGCTTTCTTT
TRBV6-5	TRBJ1-4	.	.	CASSYSPQGTNEKLFF	TGTGCCAGCAGTTACTCCCCCCAGGGAACTAATGAAAAACTGTTTTTT
TRBV5-1	TRBJ2-3	.	.	CASSLVGVDTDTQYF	TGCGCCAGCAGCTTGGTAGGGGTGGACACAGATACGCAGTATTTT
TRBV4-3	TRBJ2-1	.	TRBD2	CASSPGRGGLNEQFF	TGCGCCAGCAGCCCGGGGCGGGGGGGCCTCAATGAGCAGTTCTTC
TRBV2	TRBJ1-1	.	.	CASSPQAGTEAFF	TGTGCCAGCAGCCCCCAGGCGGGCACTGAAGCTTTCTTT
TRBV5-5	TRBJ1-4	.	.	CASSLTGLGNEKLFF	TGTGCCAGCAGCTTAACAGGGTTGGGTAATGAAAAACTGTTTTTT
TRBV18	TRBJ1-5	.	.	CASSPFESYSNQPQHF	TGTGCCAGCTCACCATTTGAATCTTATAGCAATCAGCCCCAGCATTTT
TRBV6-5	TRBJ2-1	.	.	CASSPRRGDNEQFF	TGTGCCAGCAGTCCCCGTAGGGGGGACAATGAGCAGTTCTTC
TRBV3-1/TRBV3-2	TRBJ1-2	.	TRBD1	CASSQFSTGPYGYTF	TGTGCCAGCAGCCAGTTCTCGACAGGGCCATATGGCTACACCTTC
TRBV27	TRBJ1-5	once	.	CASSFSGGGNQPQHF	TGTGCCAGCAGTTTTAGCGGGGGTGGCAATCAGCCCCAGCATTTT
TRBV6-6	TRBJ1-2	.	TRBD1	CASTLGTGGLSYGYTF	TGTGCCAGCACCTTAGGGACAGGGGGCTTATCATATGGCTACACCTTC
TRBV5-1	TRBJ2-7	.	.	CASSPDPGTSSYEQYF	TGCGCCAGCAGCCCCGACCCGGGAACCAGCTCCTACGAGCAGTACTTC
TRBV28	TRBJ1-5	.	.	CASSLVLRVGPQHF	TGTGCCAGCAGTTTAGTGTTAAGAGTAGGGCCCCAGCATTTT
TRBV19	TRBJ1-1	.	.	CASTRVGEGTEAFF	TGTGCCAGTACCCGGGTAGGGGAAGGGACTGAAGCTTTCTTT
TRBV5-1	TRBJ1-1	.	.	CASSPQGREAFF	TGCGCCAGCAGCCCTCAGGGGCGTGAAGCTTTCTTT
TRBV15	TRBJ2-1	.	.	CATVGGAGNNEQFF	TGTGCCACCGTGGGGGGGGCCGGTAACAATGAGCAGTTCTTC